A single sample gave rise to the 10 T cell receptor beta chains below, sequenced in a study of shared clonotypes between healthy human individuals. TCRdb's copy holds only in-frame clones and misses some; the assay was immunoSEQ multiplex PCR. The sample has 2 million to 3 million clones; 93% are singletons. Sequencing input: naive CD4+ T cells from PBMCs. Regarding subset: CD45RA+ positively selected. These receptors all come from a man between 18 and 29 years old in good health. Some clones in this sample may be carry-over from other donors' samples.

The CDR3 DNA follows: TGTGCCAGCTCAGCGGGGGGTGGATTCCCACACACAGATACGCAGTATTTT. Translating it yields CASSAGGGFPHTDTQYF. The rearrangement links TRBV5-4 to TRBJ2-3; TRBD2 matches 9 bases. This CDR3 has 17 residues. CDR1 is SGHNT and CDR2 is YYREEE in the germline V gene (reference sequence). V was pared by 7 bases and J by 2 bases, with 14 bases of the junction left unmatched.

V usage is TRBV6-5 and J usage is TRBJ1-3; 11 bases are shared with TRBD1. Germline CDR1 MNHEY, CDR2 SVGAGI. The CDR3 length is 16 residues. Trimming removed 2 bases from V and 4 bases from J; junction bases left unmatched: 4. The CDR3 DNA reads TGTGCCAGCAGTTACGGGACAGGGGGTAGGGGAAACACCATATATTTT. Translated: CASSYGTGGRGNTIYF.

The chain uses TRBV5-1 and TRBJ2-7; a possible D gene is TRBD2 (6 bases). This CDR3 is built from 15 residues. Germline CDR1 is SGHRS and CDR2 is YFSETQ. V lost 2 bases to trimming and J lost 6 bases, with 18 bases between them. This chain's CDR3 is CASSFDPRDSGEQYF. CDR3 in DNA: TGCGCCAGCAGCTTCGACCCCCGGGACTCAGGCGAGCAGTACTTC. Complete variable domain (other parts from reference TRBV5-1 and TRBJ2-7): KAGVTQTPRYLIKTRGQQVTLSCSPISGHRSVSWYQQTPGQGLQFLFEYFSETQRNKGNFPGRFSGRQFSNSRSEMNVSTLELGDSALYLCASSFDPRDSGEQYFGPGTRLTVT.

The chain uses TRBV27 and TRBJ2-7; the D is unclear. Trimming cost V 3 bases and J 7 bases, with 13 bases left between them. CDR3 length: 13 residues. From germline, CDR1 is MNHEY and CDR2 SMNVEV (reference sequence). CDR3 sequence (DNA): TGTGCCAGCAGTTTTAATCCCCGAGGAGAGCAGTACTTC. It encodes CASSFNPRGEQYF.

In the case of this clone: The same CDR3 can be traced to other DNA sequences in this sample. The genes are TRBV19 and TRBJ2-7; 8 bases line up with TRBD1. Germline trimming cut 5 bases from V and 2 bases from J; bases unmatched to any gene: 5. The CDR3 loop spans 14 amino acids. Per the germline V gene, CDR1 is LNHDA and CDR2 is SQIVND (reference sequence). The CDR3 here is CASSVGQGPYEQYF. The CDR3 DNA reads TGTGCCAGTAGTGTCGGACAGGGACCCTACGAGCAGTACTTC.

With regard to this clone: The sample contains more than one DNA sequence encoding this CDR3. The gene calls are TRBV7-9 and TRBJ2-7; D perhaps matches TRBD2 (5 bases). The CDR3 sequence is 14 residues long. Between the trimmed V and J ends, which lost 1 base and 1 base, there was a span of 8 bases. The germline V gene encodes CDR1 SEHNR and CDR2 FQNEAQ (reference sequence). The CDR3: CASSLVAGSYEQYF. Written as DNA, the CDR3 is TGTGCCAGCAGCTTAGTGGCGGGTTCCTACGAGCAGTACTTC.

This chain connects TRBV9 to TRBJ2-1, with TRBD2 identical over 11 bases. The CDR3 has 17 residues. Germline assignment: CDR1 SGDLS and CDR2 YYNGEE. V lost 0 bases and J lost 4; bases outside the gene matches: 6. The CDR3 here is CASSVVEIAGGYNEQFF. CDR3 in DNA: TGTGCCAGCAGCGTAGTCGAAATAGCGGGAGGGTACAATGAGCAGTTCTTC. Full variable domain (rest looked up from reference TRBV9 and TRBJ2-1): DSGVTQTPKHLITATGQRVTLRCSPRSGDLSVYWYQQSLDQGLQFLIQYYNGEERAKGNILERFSAQQFPDLHSELNLSSLELGDSALYFCASSVVEIAGGYNEQFFGPGTRLTVL.

V is TRBV7-9 and J is TRBJ2-3; TRBD2 matches at 7 bases. This CDR3 comprises 15 residues. V dropped 1 base and J dropped 5; count of bases not matched to a gene: 6. CDR1 is SEHNR and CDR2 is FQNEAQ in the germline V gene (reference sequence). CDR3 DNA sequence: TGTGCCAGCAGCTTAGGAAGCGGGAAGGGAGATACGCAGTATTTT. The encoded protein is CASSLGSGKGDTQYF.

Only one count was recorded for this clone. The chain combines TRBV27 with TRBJ2-7, with TRBD1 as a possible D gene (6 bases). The CDR3 loop spans 15 amino acids. Germline CDR1 and CDR2: MNHEY and SMNVEV (reference sequence). V lost 6 bases and J 1 base, leaving 16 bases between the germline ends. For the CDR3, the DNA is TGTGCCAGCAGCTCCACAGGGCTAATTTCCTACGAGCAGTACTTC. Translation gives CASSSTGLISYEQYF.

This chain joins TRBV5-5 and TRBJ2-5; 10 positions match TRBD2. Germline V gives CDR1 SGHKS, CDR2 YYEKEE (reference sequence). The CDR3 is 16 amino acids. Trimming took 4 bases from V and 9 from J; bases not matched to a gene: 15. The CDR3 protein is CASSRAPPSGSQAQYF. DNA for the CDR3: TGTGCCAGCAGCCGCGCCCCCCCTAGCGGGAGTCAGGCCCAGTACTTC.